This record looks at one TCR beta chain sequence and its context. Sequencing targeted TCR beta in T cells from blood (CD8+ and CD4+). Included as multiple sclerosis controls were treatment-naive patients who had stable or active relapsing-remitting disease. Random hexamers were used to reverse transcribe roughly 0.45 to 1 ug of RNA. It was immunoSEQ multiplex PCR that amplified TCR beta CDR3 across 54 Vbeta and 13 Jbeta. TCRdb reanalysed the immunoSEQ multiplex PCR reads using MiXCR and keeps one entry per CDR3 protein. This table holds nearly 200,000 distinct CDR3 sequences, 90% to 95% found once. CDR1 SGHRS and CDR2 YFSETQ come from the germline V gene. Trimming stripped 3 bases from V and 0 bases from J, with 7 bases between. The CDR3 loop spans 15 amino acids. The sample belongs to a study of CD8 T cells in Susac syndrome.

The gene calls are TRBV5-1 and TRBJ2-6, with D possibly being TRBD2 (6 bases). The material sequenced was CD4+ T cells from PBMCs. The TCR was taken from a human donor with multiple sclerosis. The CDR3 bases are TGCGCCAGCAGCTCGGACTACTCTGGGGCCAACGTCCTGACTTTC. Encoded protein: CASSSDYSGANVLTF. Together with reference TRBV5-1 and TRBJ2-6, the CDR3 gives the full variable domain: KAGVTQTPRYLIKTRGQQVTLSCSPISGHRSVSWYQQTPGQGLQFLFEYFSETQRNKGNFPGRFSGRQFSNSRSEMNVSTLELGDSALYLCASSSDYSGANVLTFGAGSRLTVL.